One and the same sample provided the 16 T cell receptor beta chains below, sequenced in a study of blood T cells in healthy people across ages. A sample-barcoded 5' primer and a J-beta primer mix were used in a second PCR of roughly 7 to 12 cycles. TCRdb itself ran the 5' RACE reads through MiXCR, one entry per CDR3 protein. Here the sample spans around 1,500,000 distinct CDR3 sequences, 42% being singletons. The source material was blood. The receptors come from a woman aged 18-30 years in good health.

V usage is TRBV5-1 and J usage is TRBJ2-7; 11 bases align to TRBD1. Unmatched junction bases numbered 19, after V lost 4 bases and J lost 1 base. The CDR3 loop spans 20 amino acids. The V gene's germline CDR1 is SGHRS and CDR2 YFSETQ. This CDR3 is CASSRPRDRGSLSTSYEQYF. The CDR3 coding sequence is TGCGCCAGCAGCCGCCCCCGGGACAGGGGGAGTCTTAGTACGTCCTACGAGCAGTACTTC.

This clonotype was found a few times. The genes are TRBV9 and TRBJ2-2, with TRBD2 identical over 8 bases. The CDR3 is 15 residues long. Germline CDR1 reads SGDLS; CDR2 reads YYNGEE. V dropped 3 bases and J dropped 7; count of bases not matched to a gene: 8. As DNA, the CDR3 is TGTGCCAGCAGCGAGAGCGGGAGTGGTAACGGGGAGCTGTTTTTT. Amino acid sequence: CASSESGSGNGELFF.

This clonotype was seen many times. The chain has TRBV7-9 and TRBJ2-1; D not certain. The V and J ends lost 2 bases and 7 bases respectively, with 15 bases between them. This CDR3 is built from 15 residues. Germline CDR1 and CDR2: SEHNR and FQNEAQ (reference sequence). The CDR3 protein is CASSLSGAVTNEQFF. CDR3 bases: TGTGCCAGCAGCTTATCGGGCGCCGTCACGAATGAGCAGTTCTTC.

This clonotype has a single count. A read error may produce the germline difference seen at one junction end. This rearrangement joins TRBV18 to TRBJ2-1, with D possibly being TRBD2 (6 bases). The CDR3 is 15 amino acids. From germline, CDR1 is KGHSH and CDR2 LQKENI. The CDR3 loop is CASSPGLARYSEQFF. CDR3 bases: TGTGCCAGCTCCCCCGGGCTAGCGCGTTACAGTGAGCAGTTCTTC. Full variable domain (missing parts from reference TRBV18 and TRBJ2-1): NAGVMQNPRHLVRRRGQEARLRCSPMKGHSHVYWYRQLPEEGLKFMVYLQKENIIDESGMPKERFSAEFPKEGPSILRIQQVVRGDSAAYFCASSPGLARYSEQFFGPGTRLTVL.

There are many counts of this clonotype. This chain uses TRBV20-1 with TRBJ2-3; TRBD2 matches at 9 bases. The trim removed 4 bases at V and 7 bases at J, leaving 3 bases unmatched. Germline CDR1 DFQATT, CDR2 SNEGSKA (reference sequence). This CDR3 comprises 12 residues. The CDR3 sequence: CSAKRGDYTQYF. The DNA for the CDR3 is TGCAGTGCTAAGCGGGGGGATTATACGCAGTATTTT.

V usage is TRBV18 and J usage is TRBJ2-3, with D maybe TRBD1 (6 bases). V was cut by 4 bases and J by 0 bases, with 11 bases left in between. The CDR3 has 15 amino acids. Germline loops: CDR1 KGHSH, CDR2 LQKENI. The CDR3 loop reads CASSHGQLSTDTQYF. CDR3 nucleotides: TGTGCCAGCTCACACGGACAGCTGAGCACAGATACGCAGTATTTT.

CDR3 nucleotide sequence: TGCAGTGCTAGAGATCGGGCAATCGGTGAAGCTTTCTTT. It yields the protein CSARDRAIGEAFF. The V and J genes are TRBV20-1 and TRBJ1-1, with D hard to call. V gave up 0 bases and J gave up 7 bases, with 12 bases separating them. Germline V gene data show CDR1 as DFQATT and CDR2 as SNEGSKA (reference sequence). The CDR3 has 13 residues.

The rearrangement uses TRBV5-1 and TRBJ2-3, with D tentatively TRBD1 (6 bases). Trimming removed 4 bases from V and 3 bases from J, with 15 bases in between. The CDR3 sequence is 15 residues long. Germline V gives CDR1 SGHRS, CDR2 YFSETQ. Here the CDR3 reads CASSQDSSWTDTQYF. For the CDR3, the DNA is TGCGCCAGCAGCCAGGACAGTTCTTGGACAGATACGCAGTATTTT.

This clonotype was seen a handful of times. This chain joins TRBV28 and TRBJ2-3; D is perhaps TRBD2 (6 bases). V lost 5 bases, J lost 4 bases, and 22 bases lay in between. The germline V gene has CDR1 MDHEN and CDR2 SYDVKM. This CDR3 has 17 amino acids. The CDR3 is CASSLFFGNRRADTQYF. CDR3 sequence (DNA): TGTGCCAGCAGTCTATTCTTTGGTAACAGGAGGGCAGATACGCAGTATTTT.

This clonotype has more than one count but fewer than ten. This chain links TRBV7-9 with TRBJ1-2; unclear D gene. Germline loops: CDR1 SEHNR, CDR2 FQNEAQ (reference sequence). The V gene lost 3 bases and the J gene lost 2 bases, with 10 bases spanning the gap. The CDR3 loop spans 14 amino acids. The CDR3 DNA reads TGTGCCAGCAGCTTGACGGCAGTGAACTATGGCTACACCTTC. Protein product: CASSLTAVNYGYTF.

V is TRBV3-1 and J is TRBJ1-1, with D unclear. CDR1 is LGHDT and CDR2 is YNNKEL in the germline V gene (reference sequence). The CDR3 sequence is 12 residues long. The V end lost 6 bases, the J end lost 0 bases, and 5 bases lay between the germline ends. The CDR3 loop is CASRGMNTEAFF. The CDR3 bases are TGTGCCAGCAGGGGCATGAACACTGAAGCTTTCTTT.

This clonotype appeared many times. The chain couples TRBV5-1 to TRBJ2-7, with TRBD1 matching 11 bases. The germline V gene encodes CDR1 SGHRS and CDR2 YFSETQ. V was clipped by 2 bases and J by 3 bases; unmatched bases: 1. The CDR3 sequence is 14 residues long. This chain's CDR3 is CASSLGTGGYEQYF. CDR3 in DNA: TGCGCCAGCAGCTTAGGGACAGGGGGCTACGAGCAGTACTTC.

Many counts were recorded for this clonotype. The V gene is TRBV7-2, the J gene TRBJ2-2; possible D gene TRBD1, 6 bases. V was shortened by 5 bases and J by 5 bases, with 9 bases between the two germline ends. Germline V CDR1 and CDR2: SGHTA, FQGNSA. The CDR3 is 13 residues long. This CDR3 is CASSPQGTGELFF. CDR3 bases: TGTGCCAGCAGCCCACAGGGTACCGGGGAGCTGTTTTTT.

V usage is TRBV9 and J usage is TRBJ2-1; D possibly corresponds to TRBD2 (5 bases). The germline V gene encodes CDR1 SGDLS and CDR2 YYNGEE. V was clipped by 0 bases and J by 13 bases, with 14 bases between them. The CDR3 covers 13 residues. CDR3 coding DNA: TGTGCCAGCAGCGTAGACCGGGGAGTTGATCAGTTCTTC. It is translated as CASSVDRGVDQFF.

The chain uses TRBV27 and TRBJ1-1; 8 bases line up with TRBD1. The CDR3 is 16 amino acids. V dropped 5 bases and J dropped 5; count of bases not matched to a gene: 13. Germline V gene sequence: CDR1 MNHEY, CDR2 SMNVEV (reference sequence). The CDR3 region is CASSRQGAWVRTEAFF. CDR3 coding DNA: TGTGCCAGCAGTCGGCAGGGGGCGTGGGTGAGGACTGAAGCTTTCTTT.

This clonotype was detected only a few times. The gene calls are TRBV4-2 and TRBJ2-3; 13 nucleotides align to TRBD2. Germline assignment: CDR1 LGHNA and CDR2 YNFKEQ. The CDR3 is made up of 18 amino acids. The junction had 9 bases not matched to a gene; V was cut back by 0 bases and J by 6 bases. The CDR3 DNA reads as TGTGCCAGCAGCCAAGATGAGGGGACTAGCGGGGCGAGGGATACGCAGTATTTT. Its protein is CASSQDEGTSGARDTQYF.